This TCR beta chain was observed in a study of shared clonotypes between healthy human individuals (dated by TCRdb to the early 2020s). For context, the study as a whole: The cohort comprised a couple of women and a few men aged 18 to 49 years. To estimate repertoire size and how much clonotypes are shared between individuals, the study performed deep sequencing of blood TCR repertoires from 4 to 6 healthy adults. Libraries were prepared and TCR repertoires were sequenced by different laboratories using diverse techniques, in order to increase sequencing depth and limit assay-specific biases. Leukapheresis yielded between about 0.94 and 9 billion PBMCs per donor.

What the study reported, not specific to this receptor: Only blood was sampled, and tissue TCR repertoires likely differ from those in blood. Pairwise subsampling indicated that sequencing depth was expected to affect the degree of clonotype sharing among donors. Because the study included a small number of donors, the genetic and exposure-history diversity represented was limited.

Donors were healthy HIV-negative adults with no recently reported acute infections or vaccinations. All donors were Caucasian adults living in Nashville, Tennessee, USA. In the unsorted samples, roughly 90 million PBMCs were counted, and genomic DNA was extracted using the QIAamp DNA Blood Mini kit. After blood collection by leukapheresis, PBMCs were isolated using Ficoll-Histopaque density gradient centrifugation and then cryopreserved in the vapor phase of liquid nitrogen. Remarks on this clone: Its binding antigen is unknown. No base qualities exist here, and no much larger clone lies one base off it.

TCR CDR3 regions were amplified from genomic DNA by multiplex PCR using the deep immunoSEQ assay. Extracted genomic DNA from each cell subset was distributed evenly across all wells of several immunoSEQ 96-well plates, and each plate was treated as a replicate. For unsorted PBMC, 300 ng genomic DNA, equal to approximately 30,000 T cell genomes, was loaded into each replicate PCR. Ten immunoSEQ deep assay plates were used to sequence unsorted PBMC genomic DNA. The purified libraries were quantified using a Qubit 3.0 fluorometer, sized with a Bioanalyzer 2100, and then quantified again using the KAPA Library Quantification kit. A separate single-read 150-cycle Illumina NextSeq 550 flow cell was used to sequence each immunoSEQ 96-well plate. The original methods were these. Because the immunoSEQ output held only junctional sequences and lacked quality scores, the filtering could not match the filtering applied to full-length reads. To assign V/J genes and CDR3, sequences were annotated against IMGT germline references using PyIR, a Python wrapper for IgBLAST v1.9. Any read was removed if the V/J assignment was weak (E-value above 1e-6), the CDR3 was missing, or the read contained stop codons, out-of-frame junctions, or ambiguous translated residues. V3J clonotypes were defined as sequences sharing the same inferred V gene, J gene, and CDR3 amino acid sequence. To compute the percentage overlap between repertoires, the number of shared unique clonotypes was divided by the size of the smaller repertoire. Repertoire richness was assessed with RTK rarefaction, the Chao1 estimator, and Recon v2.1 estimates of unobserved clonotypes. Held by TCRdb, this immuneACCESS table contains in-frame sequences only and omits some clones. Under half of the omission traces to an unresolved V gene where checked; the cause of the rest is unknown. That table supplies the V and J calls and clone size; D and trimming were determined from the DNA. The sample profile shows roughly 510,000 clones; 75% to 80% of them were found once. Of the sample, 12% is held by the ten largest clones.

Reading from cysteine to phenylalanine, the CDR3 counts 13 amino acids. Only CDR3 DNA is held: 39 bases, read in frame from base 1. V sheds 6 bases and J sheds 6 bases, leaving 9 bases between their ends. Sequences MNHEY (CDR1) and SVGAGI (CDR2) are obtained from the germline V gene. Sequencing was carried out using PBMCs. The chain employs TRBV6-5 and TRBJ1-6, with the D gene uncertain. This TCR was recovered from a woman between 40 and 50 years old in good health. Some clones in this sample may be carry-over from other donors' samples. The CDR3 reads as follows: CASSLRSNSPLHF. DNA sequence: TGTGCCAGCAGCCTAAGGAGTAATTCACCCCTCCACTTT.